The 3 T cell receptor beta chains below all came from one sample that was sequenced in a study of T cell responses to AZD1222 COVID-19 vaccine. Assay used: immunoSEQ multiplex PCR; TCRdb lists only in-frame clones, some missing. The table lists fewer than 150,000 clones, 70% to 90% of them singletons. The starting material was peripheral blood, obtained on day 0 of AZD1222 vaccination. Every receptor here comes from an adult in good health.

V is TRBV4-2 and J is TRBJ2-1, with 10 bases aligning to TRBD2. Germline V gene lookup returns CDR1 LGHNA and CDR2 YNFKEQ. The CDR3 is 19 amino acids. Germline trimming cut 2 bases from V and 6 bases from J; bases unmatched to any gene: 16. The CDR3 sequence: CASSQTMGLAGAFGNEQFF. The CDR3 DNA reads as TGTGCCAGCAGCCAAACGATGGGGCTAGCGGGAGCGTTTGGCAATGAGCAGTTCTTC.

The chain uses TRBV27 and TRBJ2-3; tentatively, D is TRBD1 (6 bases). V lost 11 bases to trimming and J lost 4 bases, with 10 bases between them. Germline values: CDR1 MNHEY, CDR2 SMNVEV (reference sequence). The CDR3 runs to 11 residues. The CDR3 coding sequence is TGTGCCGCATCAGGGGCAGATACGCAGTATTTT. Protein: CAASGADTQYF.

The gene calls are TRBV28 and TRBJ2-2; TRBD1 aligns across 7 bases. V was clipped by 5 bases and J by 2 bases; unmatched bases: 5. The CDR3 is 15 amino acids. The germline CDR1 and CDR2 sequences are MDHEN and SYDVKM. CDR3 DNA sequence: TGTGCCAGCAGTCCCCACAGGGGAAACACCGGGGAGCTGTTTTTT. It codes for CASSPHRGNTGELFF.